This is a list of T cell receptor beta chains from one sample in a study of T-cell memory formation after mild COVID-19. One entry per CDR3 protein, called by TCRdb with MiXCR from the 5' RACE reads. The repertoire has around 510,000 distinct CDR3 sequences, roughly a fifth of them found once; the top ten carry around 9.2%. Sequencing was done on a sample of PBMCs or a T cell subset sorted from them (not recorded which). The origin of the receptors is an adult woman who had mild COVID-19 (a few samples of this study predate the infection). Cell type and time point are not known. CDR3s include the opening cysteine and the closing phenylalanine or tryptophan. D genes are given only for firm matches. Expanded clones get a size class; other rows say once, few or many, or leave the size out.

size,V,J,D,CDR3,DNA
.,TRBV12-3/TRBV12-4,TRBJ1-1,.,CASNALDLNTEAFF,TGTGCCAGCAACGCCCTAGACTTGAACACTGAAGCTTTCTTT
few,TRBV29-1,TRBJ2-5,TRBD1,CSADRGETQYF,TGCAGCGCGGACAGGGGCGAGACCCAGTACTTC
.,TRBV30,TRBJ2-2,.,CAWGALPLAGELFF,TGTGCCTGGGGCGCGCTTCCTCTCGCCGGGGAGCTGTTTTTT
few,TRBV12-3/TRBV12-4,TRBJ2-3,TRBD2,CASPPTAGGTDTQYF,TGTGCCAGCCCACCTACAGCGGGGGGTACAGATACGCAGTATTTT
.,TRBV20-1,TRBJ2-1,.,CSARERVRGTEQFF,TGCAGTGCTAGAGAGCGGGTCCGAGGCACGGAGCAGTTCTTC
.,TRBV6-5,TRBJ1-5,TRBD1,CASSRTGNSNQPQHF,TGTGCCAGCAGTAGGACAGGGAATAGCAATCAGCCCCAGCATTTT
.,TRBV21-1,TRBJ2-1,.,CASKSGSPTYNEQFF,TGTGCCAGCAAGTCGGGGAGTCCCACCTACAATGAGCAGTTCTTC
.,TRBV13,TRBJ2-7,.,CASRPSWDRTYEQYF,TGTGCCAGCAGGCCTAGTTGGGACCGAACCTACGAGCAGTACTTC
few,TRBV7-9,TRBJ1-2,.,CVTEPRRNYGYTF,TGTGTGACAGAACCCCGAAGAAACTATGGCTACACCTTC
few,TRBV9,TRBJ1-3,TRBD1,CASSVVGQVSGNTIYF,TGTGCCAGCAGCGTCGTCGGACAGGTCTCTGGAAACACCATATATTTT
.,TRBV30,TRBJ2-7,.,CAWSGTASSYEQYF,TGTGCCTGGTCTGGGACGGCGAGCTCCTACGAGCAGTACTTC
.,TRBV7-2,TRBJ1-1,.,CASSLVLGLVFF,TGTGCCAGCAGCTTAGTGCTGGGTCTAGTTTTCTTT
.,TRBV4-1,TRBJ1-3,.,CASSQEAGGRNTIYF,TGCGCCAGCAGCCAAGAAGCGGGCGGGAGAAACACCATATATTTT
.,TRBV20-1,TRBJ2-3,.,CSARAGMRDSTQYF,TGCAGTGCTAGAGCGGGGATGCGAGATTCTACGCAGTATTTT
few,TRBV20-1,TRBJ2-5,.,CSAPGTYPQETQYF,TGCAGTGCTCCTGGGACTTACCCCCAAGAGACCCAGTACTTC
many,TRBV7-2,TRBJ1-1,TRBD1,CASRQQGPMNTEAFF,TGTGCCAGCAGACAACAGGGGCCCATGAACACTGAAGCTTTCTTT